One sample yielded the 22 T cell receptor beta chains listed below, sequenced in a study of blood T cell repertoires in COVID-19. The data were produced by immunoSEQ multiplex PCR, yet TCRdb's version contains in-frame clones alone and is incomplete. Of about 200,000 clones in the sample, under 90% are singletons; the top ten hold approximately 4.8%. Sequencing was done on a sample of peripheral blood. Every receptor here comes from a man aged 50-60 years with acute or convalescent COVID-19.

This clone was seen at least ten times. V gene TRBV5-1 combines with J gene TRBJ1-2, with TRBD1 as a possible D gene (6 bases). Trimming stripped 3 bases from V and 8 bases from J, with 14 bases between. The germline gives CDR1 SGHRS, CDR2 YFSETQ. CDR3 length equals 13 residues. Here the CDR3 DNA reads TGCGCCAGCAGCTCGCTACCCGACAGGGGCTACACCTTC. Its translation is CASSSLPDRGYTF.

The V gene is TRBV12-5, the J gene TRBJ1-2, with D perhaps TRBD1 (5 bases). This CDR3 is 18 amino acids long. The V gene's germline CDR1 is LGHNT and CDR2 FRNRAP. The V and J ends lost 0 bases and 7 bases respectively, with 24 bases between them. Here the CDR3 DNA reads TGTGCTAGTGGTTTGGTACCCGGACACATTAAGGGTAGCTCTGGCTACACCTTC. The encoded protein is CASGLVPGHIKGSSGYTF.

This rearrangement joins TRBV25-1 to TRBJ1-6, with 7 bases lining up with TRBD1. V shed 6 bases and J 8 bases; nucleotides not matched to a gene: 4. Germline V CDR1 and CDR2: MGHDK, SYGVNS. The CDR3 has 13 residues. This chain's CDR3 is CASSRDSYSPLHF. The CDR3 DNA reads as TGTGCCAGCAGCCGGGACAGCTATTCACCCCTCCACTTT.

This clone was detected once. The chain employs TRBV18 and TRBJ1-1; D is undetermined. The germline V gene has CDR1 KGHSH and CDR2 LQKENI. The CDR3 is made up of 15 amino acids. The germline V and J ends were trimmed by 2 bases and 1 base, with 11 bases remaining between them. The CDR3 protein is CASSPSEGWNTEAFF. CDR3 bases: TGTGCCAGCTCACCATCTGAGGGATGGAACACTGAAGCTTTCTTT.

This clone was detected only once. V gene TRBV5-1 combines with J gene TRBJ2-3; 7 bases agree with TRBD1. V shed 4 bases and J 1 base; nucleotides not matched to a gene: 12. CDR1 and CDR2 from the germline V gene are SGHRS and YFSETQ. The length of the CDR3 is 17 residues. The DNA for the CDR3 is TGCGCCAGCAGCACCCATGGGCCCGGGACAGGCACAGATACGCAGTATTTT. Translating gives CASSTHGPGTGTDTQYF.

The rearrangement links TRBV27 to TRBJ2-1, with TRBD2 matching over 12 bases. V lost 3 bases and J lost 9; bases outside the gene matches: 12. This CDR3 has 17 amino acids. Germline V lookup: CDR1 MNHEY, CDR2 SMNVEV (reference sequence). This chain's CDR3 is CASSFSLLAGGQGEQFF. DNA of the CDR3: TGTGCCAGCAGTTTCTCCCTCCTAGCGGGGGGGCAGGGTGAGCAGTTCTTC.

The chain joins TRBV9 to TRBJ1-1; D is unresolved. Trimming pared 0 bases from V and 6 bases from J, leaving 18 bases between. Germline CDR1 is SGDLS and CDR2 is YYNGEE. The CDR3 runs 16 residues. The CDR3 loop reads CASSVVPAGLSAEAFF. The CDR3 DNA reads as TGTGCCAGCAGCGTAGTACCGGCCGGGTTAAGTGCTGAAGCTTTCTTT.

This clone appeared a few times. The rearrangement joins TRBV5-1 to TRBJ2-1; D ambiguous. This CDR3 comprises 13 residues. Between the trimmed V and J ends, which lost 1 base and 4 bases, there was a span of 6 bases. Germline assignment: CDR1 SGHRS and CDR2 YFSETQ. CDR3 bases: TGCGCCAGCAGCTTGCCAGGTTACAATGAGCAGTTCTTC. Translation gives CASSLPGYNEQFF.

CDR3 loop: CASSPDRPTDTQYF. In DNA form, the CDR3 reads TGCGCCAGCAGCCCCGACAGGCCCACAGATACGCAGTATTTT. V is TRBV5-1 and J is TRBJ2-3; D might be TRBD1 (6 bases). The CDR3 runs to 14 residues. Between the trimmed V and J ends, which lost 4 bases and 2 bases, there was a span of 11 bases. Germline V gene lookup returns CDR1 SGHRS and CDR2 YFSETQ.

V is TRBV7-3 and J is TRBJ1-2, with TRBD1 matching 9 bases. The CDR3 totals 13 residues. With V trimmed by 2 bases and J by 5 bases, 0 bases remained unmatched. CDR1 and CDR2 from the germline V gene are SGHTA and FQGTGA. The CDR3 reads CASSLGQGYGYTF. The CDR3 DNA reads TGTGCCAGCAGCTTAGGACAGGGGTATGGCTACACCTTC.

The V call is TRBV28, the J call TRBJ2-5; 10 bases match TRBD1. This CDR3 is 15 amino acids long. V lost 6 bases and J lost 5; bases outside the gene matches: 9. Germline lookup yields CDR1 MDHEN and CDR2 SYDVKM. CDR3 loop: CASSSAGQGMETQYF. The CDR3 DNA reads TGTGCCAGCAGCTCGGCGGGACAGGGGATGGAGACCCAGTACTTC.

The rearrangement uses TRBV27 and TRBJ2-3; D is unclear. There are 11 residues in the CDR3. The germline gives CDR1 MNHEY, CDR2 SMNVEV (reference sequence). V was shortened by 3 bases and J by 6 bases, with 4 bases between the two germline ends. The CDR3 bases are TGTGCCAGCAGTTTGGCCGATACGCAGTATTTT. It is translated as CASSLADTQYF.

This chain links TRBV2 with TRBJ1-6; D uncertain. Germline CDR1 SNHLY, CDR2 FYNNEI. CDR3 length: 12 amino acids. Trimming cost V 6 bases and J 8 bases, with 8 bases left between them. In DNA, the CDR3 is TGTGCCAGCAGCACCCGGGATTCACCCCTCCACTTT. Translation gives CASSTRDSPLHF.

V usage is TRBV4-1 and J usage is TRBJ1-4; 8 bases agree with TRBD1. Trimming at V came to 6 bases and at J to 8 bases, leaving 11 bases not matched to a gene. The CDR3 consists of 15 residues. Germline CDR1 and CDR2: MGHRA and YSYEKL. CDR3 region: CASSLPSRGQEKLFF. The CDR3 DNA is TGCGCCAGCAGTCTTCCATCCAGGGGGCAGGAAAAACTGTTTTTT.

This chain connects TRBV19 to TRBJ1-1; 7 nucleotides align to TRBD1. Germline trimming cut 2 bases from V and 3 bases from J; bases unmatched to any gene: 3. This CDR3 comprises 14 residues. Germline V lookup: CDR1 LNHDA, CDR2 SQIVND (reference sequence). DNA for the CDR3: TGTGCCAGTAGTATACCCCAGGGGGACACTGAAGCTTTCTTT. It yields the protein CASSIPQGDTEAFF.

The chain combines TRBV5-1 with TRBJ1-5; the D is unclear. V lost 4 bases, J lost 1 base, and 12 bases lay in between. CDR1 and CDR2 (germline): SGHRS, YFSETQ. This CDR3 spans 15 amino acids. CDR3 residues: CASSPGISSNQPQHF. CDR3 nucleotide sequence: TGCGCCAGCAGCCCGGGTATTTCGAGCAATCAGCCCCAGCATTTT.

The V call is TRBV7-3, the J call TRBJ2-2, with D hard to call. With 5 bases removed from V and 1 base from J, the gap between germline ends came to 8 bases. In germline, CDR1 is SGHTA, CDR2 FQGTGA. This CDR3 has 14 residues. CDR3 loop: CASSPPGNTGELFF. The CDR3 DNA follows: TGTGCCAGCAGCCCCCCCGGGAACACCGGGGAGCTGTTTTTT.

This chain uses TRBV9 with TRBJ2-1, with TRBD2 matching 12 bases. The CDR3 sequence is 15 residues long. CDR1 is SGDLS, CDR2 YYNGEE, per germline. The J segment lost 10 bases and the V segment lost 2 bases, leaving 7 bases of the junction unmatched. The CDR3 loop reads CASSVRTSGDGEQFF. The CDR3 coding sequence is TGTGCCAGCAGCGTTCGGACTAGCGGGGATGGCGAGCAGTTCTTC.

This rearrangement joins TRBV5-4 to TRBJ2-1; 8 bases agree with TRBD2. V lost 9 bases and J lost 9; bases outside the gene matches: 14. CDR1 and CDR2 from the germline V gene are SGHNT and YYREEE (reference sequence). CDR3 size: 14 residues. CDR3 loop: CATKGGGGPLEQFF. The CDR3 DNA reads TGTGCCACTAAAGGAGGCGGGGGGCCACTTGAGCAGTTCTTC.

V gene TRBV12-3 or TRBV12-4 combines with J gene TRBJ2-7; no reliable D call. This CDR3 contains 13 residues. V was pared by 6 bases and J by 3 bases, with 12 bases between. The DNA for the CDR3 is TGTGCCAGCAGCCGTCTAACCCTCTACGAGCAGTACTTC. Residues: CASSRLTLYEQYF.

The chain carries TRBV9 and TRBJ1-5; TRBD1 matches at 8 bases. Germline trimming cut 4 bases from V and 6 bases from J; bases unmatched to any gene: 6. Germline loops: CDR1 SGDLS, CDR2 YYNGEE. The CDR3 spans 14 residues. CDR3 sequence reads: CASSPHRGGQPQHF. The CDR3 nucleotides are TGTGCCAGCAGCCCTCACAGGGGGGGTCAGCCCCAGCATTTT.

V gene TRBV29-1 combines with J gene TRBJ2-1, with TRBD1 matching over 7 bases. Trimming took 4 bases from V and 16 from J; bases not matched to a gene: 16. The CDR3 is 13 residues long. Germline lookup yields CDR1 SQVTM and CDR2 ANQGSEA. In DNA, the CDR3 is TGCAGCGTTGGCCTCGATTCAGACAGGGTAGGATTCTTC. This gives the protein CSVGLDSDRVGFF.